This entry lists 4 T cell receptor beta chains sequenced from one sample in a study of control samples from healthy donors and cancer patients. Profiled with immunoSEQ multiplex PCR; TCRdb holds only in-frame clones, not every one. Listed are 150,000 to 200,000 clones; less than 2.5% falls within the top ten. The sample taken for sequencing was blood. These receptors originate from a woman under 40 in good health.

The chain joins TRBV11-2 to TRBJ1-6, with D perhaps matching TRBD1 (6 bases). Trimming took off 5 bases at V and 5 bases at J, with 13 bases between the two ends. In germline, CDR1 is SGHAT, CDR2 FQNNGV. This CDR3 has 15 amino acids. The CDR3 DNA is TGTGCCAGCAGCGAAGGGACAATAGATAATTCACCCCTCCACTTT. Its protein product is CASSEGTIDNSPLHF.

The chain joins TRBV7-9 to TRBJ1-4, with D possibly being TRBD1 (6 bases). The V gene's germline CDR1 is SEHNR and CDR2 FQNEAQ (reference sequence). The CDR3 is 15 residues long. Trimming cost V 1 base and J 5 bases, with 11 bases left between them. CDR3 in amino acids: CASSLGQEFNEKLFF. For the CDR3, the DNA is TGTGCCAGCAGCTTAGGACAGGAGTTCAATGAAAAACTGTTTTTT.

The rearrangement links TRBV10-2 to TRBJ2-3; the D gene is possibly TRBD1 (6 bases). Trimming left V 8 bases short and J 5 bases short, with 14 bases between. Germline CDR1 is WSHSY and CDR2 is SAAADI. There are 13 residues in the CDR3. The DNA for the CDR3 is TGCGCCAGCGGCGATTACAGGGAAGATACGCAGTATTTT. This translates into CASGDYREDTQYF.

This rearrangement joins TRBV28 to TRBJ2-7, with a tentative D call TRBD1 (5 bases). The CDR3 totals 17 residues. The V end was cut by 6 bases, the J end by 2 bases, with 23 bases between. In germline, CDR1 is MDHEN, CDR2 SYDVKM. CDR3 bases: TGTGCCAGCAGCAAAGGGGTCCGACACGTCAACGCCTACGAGCAGTACTTC. Translated, it gives CASSKGVRHVNAYEQYF.